Following are 20 T cell receptor beta chains from one sample sequenced in a study of T cells in Graves' hyperthyroidism and ophthalmopathy. Amplification targeted TCR beta CDR3 regions from RNA transcripts. Initially, a first-round RT-PCR of the TCR CDR3 employed the HTBI primer set. One entry per CDR3 protein, called by TCRdb with MiXCR from the multiplex PCR reads. The table records some 570,000 distinct CDR3 sequences, under 20% of them present only once. The source material was blood. The receptor source for this set is a young woman with Graves' ophthalmopathy.

This clonotype was recorded many times. The chain joins TRBV5-1 to TRBJ2-1; D is undetermined. Germline loops: CDR1 SGHRS, CDR2 YFSETQ. V shed 0 bases and J shed 4 bases, with 11 bases lying between them. The CDR3 sequence is 15 residues long. The CDR3 here is CASSLGQRQYNEQFF. The CDR3, as DNA: TGCGCCAGCAGCTTGGGGCAGCGTCAGTACAATGAGCAGTTCTTC.

The chain couples TRBV15 to TRBJ2-5, with D unclear. The germline CDR1 and CDR2 sequences are LNHNV and YYDKDF (reference sequence). CDR3 size: 12 residues. Trimming pared 2 bases from V and 13 bases from J, leaving 14 bases between. The CDR3 loop is CATSRPGRGRYF. Written as DNA, the CDR3 is TGTGCCACCAGCAGACCCGGACGTGGTCGGTACTTC. Looking up the rest from reference TRBV15 and TRBJ2-5 gives the full variable domain: DAMVIQNPRYQVTQFGKPVTLSCSQTLNHNVMYWYQQKSSQAPKLLFHYYDKDFNNEADTPDNFQSRRPNTSFCFLDIRSPGLGDTAMYLCATSRPGRGRYFGPGTRLLVL.

This chain uses TRBV4-2 with TRBJ2-1; either TRBD1 or TRBD2 may fit D (5 bases each). V gave up 3 bases and J gave up 3 bases, with 21 bases separating them. This CDR3 is built from 18 residues. Germline CDR1 and CDR2: LGHNA and YNFKEQ. CDR3 region: CASSHRQPPGPIYNEQFF. For the CDR3, the DNA is TGTGCCAGCAGCCATCGTCAACCTCCGGGACCCATCTACAATGAGCAGTTCTTC.

This clonotype was counted ten times or more. The rearrangement uses TRBV6-1 and TRBJ2-5; 8 nucleotides agree with TRBD2. Trimming removed 9 bases from V and 1 base from J; junction bases left unmatched: 4. The CDR3 length is 13 residues. CDR1 is MNHNS, CDR2 SASEGT, per germline. The CDR3 loop is CASLLAVQETQYF. The DNA for the CDR3 is TGTGCCAGTTTACTAGCGGTCCAAGAGACCCAGTACTTC.

The sample holds many counts of this clonotype. The chain combines TRBV27 with TRBJ1-5; TRBD1 agrees at 9 bases. Germline-derived CDR1 and CDR2 are MNHEY and SMNVEV (reference sequence). The CDR3 is 18 amino acids. Losses at the gene ends were 4 bases for V and 0 bases for J; bases not matched to a gene: 10. The CDR3 region has the DNA TGTGCCAGCAGTTCCGGACAGGGGTTGAGGTATAGCAATCAGCCCCAGCATTTT. Translating it yields CASSSGQGLRYSNQPQHF.

This clonotype was found many times. In DNA form, the CDR3 reads TGCAGTGCTAGAAGCCATGGCGGCACTGAAGCTTTCTTT. The encoded protein is CSARSHGGTEAFF. J is TRBJ1-1 and V is TRBV20-1; the D is unclear. CDR1 and CDR2 from the germline V gene are DFQATT and SNEGSKA (reference sequence). The length of the CDR3 is 13 residues. V lost 2 bases, J lost 4 bases, and 11 bases lay in between.

This clonotype was seen a few times. This chain joins TRBV20-1 and TRBJ2-5, with TRBD2 matching 15 bases. The ends lost 4 bases at V and 5 bases at J; junction bases unmatched: 11. The CDR3 has 17 amino acids. Per germline, CDR1 DFQATT and CDR2 SNEGSKA (reference sequence). CDR3 residues: CSATPGLAGGAGETQYF. CDR3 nucleotide sequence: TGCAGTGCTACCCCGGGACTAGCGGGAGGTGCCGGGGAGACCCAGTACTTC.

The CDR3 loop reads CASSLASHLLTNEKLFF. CDR3 DNA sequence: TGTGCCAGCAGCTTAGCGAGTCACCTGCTAACTAATGAAAAACTGTTTTTT. This chain connects TRBV7-8 to TRBJ1-4, with unresolved D. CDR3 length: 17 amino acids. V lost 0 bases, J lost 1 base, and 12 bases lay in between. CDR1 and CDR2 (germline): SGHVS, FQNEAQ.

The rearrangement uses TRBV20-1 and TRBJ2-5; no clear D. The ends were cut back, 6 bases at V and 1 base at J, with 15 bases in the middle. CDR1 is DFQATT and CDR2 is SNEGSKA in the germline V gene (reference sequence). This CDR3 comprises 14 residues. The CDR3 sequence: CSAVKSALQETQYF. The DNA for the CDR3 is TGCAGTGCCGTAAAGTCCGCCCTCCAAGAGACCCAGTACTTC.

The rearrangement uses TRBV20-1 and TRBJ2-1, with 11 bases aligning to TRBD2. Germline CDR1 is DFQATT and CDR2 is SNEGSKA (reference sequence). This CDR3 region has 16 residues. Trimming removed 6 bases from V and 4 bases from J; junction bases left unmatched: 11. In nucleotides, the CDR3 is TGCAGTGCCCTGAAGGGACTAGCGGAGATTTACAATGAGCAGTTCTTC. This encodes CSALKGLAEIYNEQFF.

This clonotype was detected many times. V gene TRBV28 combines with J gene TRBJ2-7; D may match TRBD1 or TRBD2 (5 bases each). Germline V lookup: CDR1 MDHEN, CDR2 SYDVKM. Trimming removed 6 bases from V and 6 bases from J, with 21 bases in between. The CDR3 sequence is 15 residues long. CDR3 in amino acids: CASSPLSLQGREQYF. The CDR3 DNA is TGTGCCAGCAGCCCTTTATCCCTCCAGGGACGCGAGCAGTACTTC.

This clonotype was seen many times. The CDR3, as DNA: TGTGCCACCAGTGATAGCGGGAGGGCCGGCGAGCAGTACTTC. Translated: CATSDSGRAGEQYF. This chain uses TRBV24-1 with TRBJ2-7; 10 positions match TRBD2. Germline assignment: CDR1 KGHDR and CDR2 SFDVKD. CDR3 length: 14 amino acids. The trim removed 3 bases at V and 6 bases at J, leaving 4 bases unmatched.

This sequence joins TRBV11-3 and TRBJ2-1; D gene ambiguous. CDR3 length: 13 amino acids. V shed 0 bases and J shed 5 bases, with 5 bases lying between them. The germline V gene encodes CDR1 SGHNT and CDR2 YENEEA. CDR3 in amino acids: CASSLEVHNEQFF. Written as DNA, the CDR3 is TGTGCCAGCAGCTTAGAGGTGCACAATGAGCAGTTCTTC.

J is TRBJ1-1 and V is TRBV20-1, with 9 bases that match TRBD1. V dropped 6 bases and J dropped 3; count of bases not matched to a gene: 8. Germline assignment: CDR1 DFQATT and CDR2 SNEGSKA (reference sequence). The CDR3 sequence is 14 residues long. CDR3 bases: TGCAGTGCGGAACAGGGGGCCGCTCACACTGAAGCTTTCTTT. It encodes CSAEQGAAHTEAFF.

This clonotype was seen many times. The chain is built from TRBV12-3 or TRBV12-4 and TRBJ1-5; D gene unclear. Trimming took off 6 bases at V and 4 bases at J, with 7 bases between the two ends. The CDR3 is 12 amino acids. The CDR3 is CASSSYNQPQHF. In DNA, the CDR3 is TGTGCCAGCAGCTCTTATAATCAGCCCCAGCATTTT.

There are many counts of this clonotype. V usage is TRBV7-2 and J usage is TRBJ1-5; the D gene is possibly TRBD1 (5 bases). V was shortened by 1 base and J by 6 bases, with 10 bases between the two germline ends. This CDR3 is 14 amino acids long. Germline V gene sequence: CDR1 SGHTA, CDR2 FQGNSA. The CDR3 sequence is CASSLVSGVQPQHF. CDR3 nucleotide sequence: TGTGCCAGCAGCTTAGTTTCGGGGGTTCAGCCCCAGCATTTT.

The V and J genes are TRBV28 and TRBJ1-1; no reliable D call. From germline, CDR1 is MDHEN and CDR2 SYDVKM. Trimming left V 4 bases short and J 0 bases short, with 12 bases between. The length of the CDR3 is 15 residues. The CDR3 sequence is CASSSPTVMNTEAFF. CDR3 DNA sequence: TGTGCCAGCAGTTCCCCTACAGTTATGAACACTGAAGCTTTCTTT.

The DNA for the CDR3 is TGTGCCTGGAGTGTTTGGGATCGCTCTGGAAACACCATATATTTT. Encoded protein: CAWSVWDRSGNTIYF. The gene calls are TRBV30 and TRBJ1-3; D unresolved. The CDR3 totals 15 residues. Germline V gene sequence: CDR1 GTSNPN, CDR2 SVGIG (reference sequence). Trimming removed 0 bases at V and 0 bases at J, with 9 bases between.

This clonotype was detected many times. The rearrangement joins TRBV7-8 to TRBJ1-2, with D maybe TRBD1 (5 bases). The CDR3 extends over 13 amino acids. V lost 5 bases and J 2 bases, leaving 9 bases between the germline ends. Germline V lookup: CDR1 SGHVS, CDR2 FQNEAQ. The CDR3 region is CASSPQGNYGYTF. The CDR3 DNA sequence: TGTGCCAGCAGCCCGCAGGGCAACTATGGCTACACCTTC.

This clonotype was found a few times. The chain carries TRBV20-1 and TRBJ1-2; D not certain. The CDR3 length is 14 residues. Trimming pared 0 bases from V and 2 bases from J, leaving 10 bases between. CDR1 is DFQATT, CDR2 SNEGSKA, per germline (reference sequence). The CDR3 DNA is TGCAGTGCTAGAGACTCCCGGAGAAACTATGGCTACACCTTC. Translation gives CSARDSRRNYGYTF.